These 12 T cell receptor beta chains were sequenced from one sample in a study of prognosis after radiotherapy for stage I lung cancer listed by TCRdb under 2021. The data were produced on an Illumina HiSeq 3000. Two rounds of multiplex PCR were performed to amplify the TCR beta CDR3 region from genomic DNA. In the first round of PCR, primers specific to each TRBV and TRBJ gene were used, and the primer sequences are filed in Chinese patent CN105087789A. TCRdb redid the processing of the public reads, applying fastp at Q25 and MiXCR, and retained in-frame beta chains. CDR3 protein sequences are deduplicated, and each keeps its most common genes and DNA. The sample yields 9,000 to 13,000 distinct CDR3 sequences; roughly 51% were counted once. Around 7% of the sample comes from the top ten. The sequences come from PBMCs, collected before or after stereotactic body radiation therapy (not recorded which). Receptor source: a donor of 50 years or more with non-small cell lung cancer.

The chain couples TRBV11-3 to TRBJ2-3; no definite D call. Germline CDR1 reads SGHNT; CDR2 reads YENEEA. The V end lost 0 bases, the J end lost 1 base, and 8 bases lay between the germline ends. The CDR3 extends over 15 amino acids. The chain's CDR3 is CASSLESSGTDTQYF. CDR3 in DNA: TGTGCCAGCAGCTTAGAGTCAAGTGGCACAGATACGCAGTATTTT.

With respect to this clonotype: A read error likely explains this, since a far larger clone differs by one base. CDR3 loop: CASSAYRVSGASTDTQYF. DNA of the CDR3: TGTGCCAGCAGTGCCTACCGAGTATCAGGGGCTAGCACAGATACGCAGTATTTT. This chain connects TRBV6-4 to TRBJ2-3, with D perhaps TRBD1 (6 bases). V was clipped by 4 bases and J by 0 bases, with 20 bases between them. The germline V gene encodes CDR1 MRHNA and CDR2 SNTAGT. This CDR3 is 18 amino acids long.

This clonotype was counted between two and nine times. A much larger clone lies a single base off, so this may be a read error. CDR3 in amino acids: CASTPGGCGYTF. Here the CDR3 DNA reads TGTGCCAGCACCCCGGGGGGCTGCGGCTACACCTTC. The chain is built from TRBV6-1 and TRBJ1-2, with D possibly being TRBD1 (6 bases). CDR1 and CDR2 from the germline V gene are MNHNS and SASEGT. There are 12 residues in the CDR3. Trimming took off 7 bases at V and 8 bases at J, with 14 bases between the two ends.

V gene TRBV19 combines with J gene TRBJ2-3; no firm D call. The J call may be incorrect, as the DNA end agrees better with TRBJ1-5. The CDR3 contains 15 residues. Germline V gives CDR1 LNHDA, CDR2 SQIVND (reference sequence). CDR3 sequence: CASSQLVGNTDTQHF. CDR3 bases: TGTGCCAGTAGTCAGCTAGTGGGTAACACAGATACGCAGCATTTT.

This clonotype ranks as medium-sized. V usage is TRBV20-1 and J usage is TRBJ1-2, with D maybe TRBD1 (5 bases). This CDR3 spans 12 amino acids. Per germline, CDR1 DFQATT and CDR2 SNEGSKA (reference sequence). The V and J ends lost 3 bases and 3 bases respectively, with 8 bases between them. The CDR3 region is CSASWGDYGYTF. The CDR3, as DNA: TGCAGTGCTAGTTGGGGGGACTATGGCTACACCTTC.

In the case of this clonotype: A far bigger clonotype differs at one base, so this is likely a read error. The chain recombines TRBV6-4 with TRBJ2-7; possible D gene TRBD2, 5 bases. From germline, CDR1 is MRHNA and CDR2 SNTAGT. The CDR3 runs to 15 residues. Trimming stripped 5 bases from V and 3 bases from J, with 17 bases between. The CDR3 bases are TGTGCCAGCAGTTACGTTAGCGTGAGTCTCTACGAGCAGTACTTC. This sequence encodes CASSYVSVSLYEQYF.

J is TRBJ2-5 and V is TRBV20-1, with D perhaps matching TRBD2 (6 bases). The germline V gene has CDR1 DFQATT and CDR2 SNEGSKA (reference sequence). V lost 6 bases and J 1 base, leaving 12 bases between the germline ends. The CDR3 consists of 13 residues. The CDR3 bases are TGCAGTGCCACTGGGGGAGGCCAAGAGACCCAGTACTTC. It encodes CSATGGGQETQYF.

CDR3 nucleotides: TGTGCCAGCACTGGTATAATTGTAGTTCATGTGTACAATGAGCAGTTCTTC. Translation: CASTGIIVVHVYNEQFF. This chain uses TRBV6-4 with TRBJ2-1; the D is unclear. Per the germline V gene, CDR1 is MRHNA and CDR2 is SNTAGT. V dropped 7 bases and J dropped 4 bases, with 23 bases sitting between them. The CDR3 sequence is 17 residues long.

By sample fraction, this clonotype is medium-sized (0.01 to 0.1%). The chain couples TRBV18 to TRBJ1-1, with TRBD1 identical over 9 bases. CDR3 length equals 13 residues. J lost 4 bases, V lost 5 bases, and 2 bases had no gene match. Germline-derived CDR1 and CDR2 are KGHSH and LQKENI. DNA for the CDR3: TGTGCCAGCTCATCGGGACAGGGCACTGAAGCTTTCTTT. It encodes CASSSGQGTEAFF.

This clonotype was seen only a few times. The chain recombines TRBV28 with TRBJ2-7; 9 bases are a match to TRBD2. Looked up from germline, CDR1 is MDHEN and CDR2 is SYDVKM. Trimming took 5 bases from V and 6 from J; bases not matched to a gene: 8. This CDR3 is 14 amino acids long. CDR3 sequence: CASSLRGLASEQYF. In DNA, the CDR3 is TGTGCCAGCAGTCTACGGGGACTAGCATCCGAGCAGTACTTC.

CDR3 protein: CASSRLPRTVGQDYGYTF. The CDR3 coding sequence is TGTGCCAGCAGCCGCCTCCCAAGGACAGTGGGACAGGACTATGGCTACACCTTC. The V and J genes are TRBV6-1 and TRBJ1-2; 8 positions agree with TRBD1. Germline values: CDR1 MNHNS, CDR2 SASEGT. With 6 bases clipped from V and 3 bases from J, the junction kept 18 bases outside the gene matches. The CDR3 loop spans 18 amino acids.

This clonotype has at least ten counts. The chain links TRBV29-1 to TRBJ1-1; 8 bases are shared with TRBD1. The CDR3 is 13 residues long. CDR1 and CDR2 (germline): SQVTM, ANQGSEA. J was trimmed by 6 bases and V by 5 bases; bases with no gene match: 8. CDR3 protein: CSVRTGTGSEAFF. The CDR3 nucleotides read TGCAGCGTTCGGACAGGGACGGGGTCTGAAGCTTTCTTT.